The clone carrying this TCR beta chain has just a few counts. Antigen unknown. The sample originates from a study of beta chain features in type 1 diabetes. Findings and caveats of the study: Patients and controls would share equally any PCR tilt toward shorter templates. Type 1 diabetes patients had TCRB CDR3s that were shorter (moderately but significantly so) in all four CD4+ subsets. At VDJ recombination sites, type 1 diabetes patients had fewer insertions and more deleted nucleotides.

All of the isolated RNA was reverse transcribed, so expressed TCRB transcripts were sequenced. The table came from immunoSEQ multiplex PCR; TCRdb's copy has only in-frame clones and leaves some out. The data contain roughly 160,000 clones, 8% to 9.5% of them singletons. V dropped 8 bases and J dropped 1 base, with 16 bases sitting between them. This CDR3 is 15 amino acids long. CDR1 and CDR2 from the germline V gene are KGHSH and LQKENI. The V gene is TRBV18, the J gene TRBJ2-3, with a tentative D call TRBD2 (6 bases). Sequenced input: central memory CD4+ T cells from blood. This TCR was sampled from a woman younger than 30 with type 1 diabetes. The DNA for the CDR3 is TGTGCCAGCGCCCTCGGGGCTAGCGGCACAGATACGCAGTATTTT. Protein product: CASALGASGTDTQYF. Based on the CDR3 plus reference TRBV18 and TRBJ2-3, the full variable domain is NAGVMQNPRHLVRRRGQEARLRCSPMKGHSHVYWYRQLPEEGLKFMVYLQKENIIDESGMPKERFSAEFPKEGPSILRIQQVVRGDSAAYFCASALGASGTDTQYFGPGTRLTVL.